This T cell receptor beta chain was captured in a study of T-cell reconstitution after alpha-beta-depleted transplantation in children (dated by TCRdb to 2016 to 2017). For the study in its entirety: T-cell immune reconstitution after TCRalphabeta/CD19-depleted allogeneic hematopoietic cell transplantation in children was quantitatively tracked in the study by means of TCR repertoire profiling.

This clonotype was seen a handful of times. Its antigen has not been determined. No base-level quality is on record; no much larger clone is a single base apart. Library generation was performed with PCR. The instrument was an Illumina HiSeq 2500. Molecular barcoding was employed in the preparation of TCR libraries, with unique molecular identifiers being used to normalize TCRbeta repertoire quantification. TCRdb ran its own pipeline on the public reads, namely fastp trimming at Q25 and MiXCR clone calling, and kept in-frame beta chains. Every distinct CDR3 protein forms one entry, paired with its most common genes and DNA. The sample table holds 200,000 to 300,000 distinct CDR3 sequences, of which more than 20% were seen once. More than 2% of the sample is held by the ten biggest clonotypes. General conclusions and limits of the study: About two months after transplant, the apparently early recovery of alphabetaT-cell counts reportedly depended on just several hundred clones that had expanded rapidly and came from non-depleted graft cells. In some patients, the high TCRbeta diversity seen at day 60 was put down to recipient T cells and intrathymic progenitors that had survived conditioning. The frequencies of hyperexpanded clones fell over the following months, and after one year, T-cell counts and TCRbeta diversity were mostly attributed to newly produced T cells.

At the junction V is shortened by 6 bases and J by 0 bases; bases outside the gene matches: 8. According to the germline V gene, CDR1 reads SGHTA and CDR2 reads FQGNSA. The CDR3 covers 16 residues, taking in both the cysteine and the phenylalanine. Here the CDR3 DNA is all that survives: 48 bases in frame from base 1. This specimen's treatment or condition label, interpreted: allogeneic hematopoietic cell transplantation with graft depleted of TCRalphabeta T cells and CD19 B cells. The children who served as transplant recipients had been given grafts of TCRalphabeta/CD19-depleted allogeneic hematopoietic cells.

Source: PBMCs, taken before TCRalphabeta/CD19-depleted stem cell transplant. The chain is assembled from TRBV7-2 and TRBJ2-1, and 7 bases in between align with TRBD1. This receptor was taken from a girl aged 2 to 10 with Fanconi anemia, due to receive a stem cell transplant. Here the CDR3 is given as CASRSRQGSSYNEQFF. The sequenced DNA is TGTGCCAGCAGATCTCGACAGGGTAGCTCCTACAATGAGCAGTTCTTC.